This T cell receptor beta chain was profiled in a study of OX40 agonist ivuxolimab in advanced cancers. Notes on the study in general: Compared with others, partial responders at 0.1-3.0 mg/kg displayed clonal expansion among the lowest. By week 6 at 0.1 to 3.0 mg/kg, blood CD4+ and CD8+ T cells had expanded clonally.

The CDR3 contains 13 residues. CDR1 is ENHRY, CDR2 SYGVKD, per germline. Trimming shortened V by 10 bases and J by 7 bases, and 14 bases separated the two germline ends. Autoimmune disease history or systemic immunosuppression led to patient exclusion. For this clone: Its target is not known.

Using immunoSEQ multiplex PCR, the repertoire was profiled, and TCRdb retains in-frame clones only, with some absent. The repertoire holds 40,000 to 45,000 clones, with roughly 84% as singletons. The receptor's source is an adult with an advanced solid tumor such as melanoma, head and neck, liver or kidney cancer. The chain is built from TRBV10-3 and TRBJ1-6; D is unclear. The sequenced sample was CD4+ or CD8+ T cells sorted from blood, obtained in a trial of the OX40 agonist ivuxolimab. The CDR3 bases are TGTGCCACAAAGGGTTTCCCGAATTCACCCCTCCACTTT. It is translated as CATKGFPNSPLHF.